This T cell receptor (beta chain) was sequenced in a study of shared clonotypes between healthy human individuals. V was shortened by 4 bases and J by 3 bases, with 11 bases between the two germline ends. The CDR3 has 13 residues. CDR1 is SGHTS, CDR2 YDEGEE, per germline. Comments on this clone: The target antigen is unknown.

Study-level points and caveats: In having few donors, the study represented limited genetic and exposure-history diversity.

Donors, healthy HIV-negative adults, lacked recent acute infections or vaccinations. For genomic DNA, unsorted samples relied on 85 million to 100 million PBMCs. In the study's own analysis: ImmunoSEQ supplied junction-only sequences lacking quality scores, so filtering was different. The data were produced by immunoSEQ multiplex PCR, yet TCRdb's version contains in-frame clones alone and is incomplete. V and J calls and clone size come straight from that table; D and trimming were deduced from the DNA. The sample yields 450,000 to 650,000 clones, around 78% seen once. The source material was PBMCs. The sequence derives from a woman aged 40 to 50 in good health. Some clones in this sample may be carry-over from other donors' samples. V and J are TRBV5-8 and TRBJ2-7; a possible D gene is TRBD2 (6 bases). The CDR3: CASSPPGVYEQYF. As DNA, the CDR3 is TGTGCCAGCAGCCCCCCGGGGGTCTACGAGCAGTACTTC.